This is a list of T cell receptor beta chains from one sample in a study of shared clonotypes between healthy human individuals. Assay: immunoSEQ multiplex PCR; the TCRdb copy retains only in-frame clones and omits some. This sample has 450,000 to 700,000 clones, with 95% to 96% found just once. The sample was naive CD8+ T cells sorted from blood. The receptors shown here come from a woman aged 25 to 39 in good health. Both conserved end residues are trimmed from each CDR3.

cdr3_aa: ASSLVTGEISGANVLT
v_call: TRBV7-8
j_call: TRBJ2-6

cdr3_aa: ASSLGDVTTHNEQF
v_call: TRBV5-1
j_call: TRBJ2-1

cdr3_aa: ASIQRDFGTHHEQY
v_call: TRBV7-8
j_call: TRBJ2-7

cdr3_aa: ASSLLSANSGNTIY
v_call: TRBV28
j_call: TRBJ1-3

cdr3_aa: ASSLLWGAREQY
v_call: TRBV28
j_call: TRBJ2-7

cdr3_aa: ASSVQGDDSYEQY
v_call: TRBV9
j_call: TRBJ2-7

cdr3_aa: ATSRDLPADYEQY
v_call: TRBV15
j_call: TRBJ2-7

cdr3_aa: ASSFGAGLSSYEQY
v_call: TRBV7-9
j_call: TRBJ2-7

cdr3_aa: ASSYSREQY
v_call: TRBV6-6
j_call: TRBJ2-7

cdr3_aa: ASSLWLETQY
v_call: TRBV28
j_call: TRBJ2-5

cdr3_aa: ASSEAGDSYEQY
v_call: TRBV2
j_call: NA

cdr3_aa: ASSYAAVYEQY
v_call: TRBV6-5
j_call: TRBJ2-7

cdr3_aa: ASTVGSGSLETQY
v_call: TRBV19
j_call: TRBJ2-5

cdr3_aa: ASSLDFGLEETQY
v_call: TRBV11-1
j_call: TRBJ2-5

cdr3_aa: ASSLLASEQY
v_call: TRBV14
j_call: TRBJ2-7

cdr3_aa: SVVPLAGVLETQY
v_call: TRBV29-1
j_call: TRBJ2-5

cdr3_aa: ASSSDRDRQETQY
v_call: TRBV5-6
j_call: TRBJ2-5

cdr3_aa: ASSQDLGQVNEQF
v_call: TRBV4-1
j_call: TRBJ2-1

cdr3_aa: ASSTGQGDYNEQF
v_call: TRBV19
j_call: TRBJ2-1

cdr3_aa: ASSHLAGNNQPQH
v_call: TRBV4-1
j_call: TRBJ1-5

cdr3_aa: ASSPGLGRNEQY
v_call: TRBV28
j_call: TRBJ2-7

cdr3_aa: ASSQVAGGGGSF
v_call: TRBV4-2
j_call: TRBJ2-1

cdr3_aa: ASSLSGSGVDGYT
v_call: TRBV5-6
j_call: TRBJ1-2

cdr3_aa: AISPSSGGAYEQY
v_call: TRBV10-3
j_call: TRBJ2-7

cdr3_aa: ASTRGAGGYT
v_call: TRBV5-4
j_call: TRBJ1-2

cdr3_aa: ASSVGDSYEQY
v_call: TRBV9
j_call: TRBJ2-7

cdr3_aa: ASSELGQGSSEAF
v_call: TRBV10-2
j_call: TRBJ1-1

cdr3_aa: ASSLSPPATRNEQF
v_call: TRBV11-3
j_call: TRBJ2-1

cdr3_aa: ASSFSGASSYNEQF
v_call: TRBV7-2
j_call: TRBJ2-1

cdr3_aa: ASSVGTSGYNEQF
v_call: TRBV9
j_call: TRBJ2-1

cdr3_aa: ASNSISYEQY
v_call: TRBV6-1
j_call: TRBJ2-7

cdr3_aa: ASSLARGAVYNEQF
v_call: TRBV7-8
j_call: TRBJ2-1

cdr3_aa: ASSLRQGEQPQSYNEQF
v_call: TRBV28
j_call: TRBJ2-1

cdr3_aa: ASSLTLRETQY
v_call: TRBV28
j_call: TRBJ2-5

cdr3_aa: ASSEFLAGGPGTDTQY
v_call: TRBV25-1
j_call: TRBJ2-3